Following are 23 T cell receptor beta chains from one sample sequenced in a study of vaccination and CD4 T cells after COVID-19. Documented treatment: roughly ten-day PBMC culture with coronavirus spike peptide pools or control peptides (ViraFEST assay). From the unexposed donor, CD4+ T cells were collected ahead of the COVID-19 pandemic (2011-2018). Their specific antigens are unknown. Sequencing of DNA taken from cultured CD4+ T cells relied on the Oncomine TCR Beta short-read assay. A single record per CDR3 protein comes from TCRdb applying MiXCR to the PCR reads. The sample holds several thousand distinct CDR3 sequences, 35% to 40% seen once. The sequenced sample was CD4+ T cells from blood, cultured in vitro. The receptors here all came from a human donor in good health.

This clonotype was detected only a few times. The rearrangement links TRBV7-6 to TRBJ2-2; D call uncertain. From germline, CDR1 is SGHVS and CDR2 FNYEAQ. Between the trimmed V and J ends, which lost 3 bases and 0 bases, there was a span of 11 bases. This CDR3 region has 16 residues. Here the CDR3 DNA reads TGTGCCAGCAGCTTGCTACACACTGCGAACACCGGGGAGCTGTTTTTT. Its translation is CASSLLHTANTGELFF.

The chain is built from TRBV19 and TRBJ2-7; D is uncertain. CDR3 size: 15 residues. Germline loops: CDR1 LNHDA, CDR2 SQIVND (reference sequence). Trimming removed 4 bases from V and 2 bases from J, with 15 bases in between. DNA of the CDR3: TGTGCCAGTAGTACCATTGGCACGGAAACCTACGAGCAGTACTTC. Its protein product is CASSTIGTETYEQYF.

CDR3 DNA: TGTGCCAGCAGTTACTTGGCCAGGGAAGCCTATGGCTACACCTTC. Its protein product is CASSYLAREAYGYTF. This chain uses TRBV6-2 or TRBV6-3 with TRBJ1-2, with D perhaps matching TRBD1 (5 bases). The V gene's germline CDR1 is MNHEY and CDR2 SVGEGT. V lost 1 base and J 4 bases, leaving 13 bases between the germline ends. CDR3 length equals 15 residues.

This clonotype showed up just a few times. The V gene is TRBV20-1, the J gene TRBJ1-1; D is uncertain. The V gene's germline CDR1 is DFQATT and CDR2 SNEGSKA (reference sequence). The CDR3 loop spans 14 amino acids. CDR3 sequence (DNA): TGCAGGGCCGTAACCTTAACAATTAACACTGAAGCTTTCTTT. As protein: CRAVTLTINTEAFF.

The chain recombines TRBV7-2 with TRBJ2-5; 10 bases agree with TRBD2. Germline V CDR1 and CDR2: SGHTA, FQGNSA. With V trimmed by 5 bases and J by 5 bases, 5 bases remained unmatched. The length of the CDR3 is 14 residues. The CDR3 DNA sequence: TGTGCCAGCAGCCAGCGGGGGGGCCGCGAGACCCAGTACTTC. This sequence encodes CASSQRGGRETQYF. Full variable domain (remainder filled in from reference TRBV7-2 and TRBJ2-5): GAGVSQSPSNKVTEKGKDVELRCDPISGHTALYWYRQSLGQGLEFLIYFQGNSAPDKSGLPSDRFSAERTGGSVSTLTIQRTQQEDSAVYLCASSQRGGRETQYFGPGTRLLVL.

This clonotype has just a few counts. The chain is built from TRBV7-2 and TRBJ1-1; TRBD1 might be the D (6 bases). In germline, CDR1 is SGHTA, CDR2 FQGNSA. V shed 2 bases and J shed 3 bases, with 13 bases lying between them. CDR3 size: 15 residues. The CDR3 nucleotides read TGTGCCAGCAGCTTATGGGGGGCGAAGCACACTGAAGCTTTCTTT. Protein product: CASSLWGAKHTEAFF.

The genes are TRBV20-1 and TRBJ2-1; D unresolved. Trimming pared 6 bases from V and 9 bases from J, leaving 12 bases between. This CDR3 region has 11 residues. Germline CDR1 is DFQATT and CDR2 is SNEGSKA (reference sequence). The chain's CDR3 is CSARPGSEQFF. CDR3 nucleotides: TGCAGTGCCAGACCGGGTAGTGAGCAGTTCTTC.

The V call is TRBV10-3, the J call TRBJ1-1, with unresolved D. The CDR3 has 13 amino acids. V lost 11 bases to trimming and J lost 0 bases, with 13 bases between them. Per germline, CDR1 ENHRY and CDR2 SYGVKD. The CDR3 DNA follows: TGTGCCGTATTGAGCTCCGTGAACACTGAAGCTTTCTTT. The encoded protein is CAVLSSVNTEAFF.

This chain joins TRBV20-1 and TRBJ1-5; maybe TRBD1 (6 bases). The CDR3 is 16 amino acids. Trimming shortened V by 3 bases and J by 8 bases, and 23 bases separated the two germline ends. Germline V lookup: CDR1 DFQATT, CDR2 SNEGSKA (reference sequence). The CDR3 sequence is CSASFPEGGESKPQHF. The CDR3 DNA is TGCAGTGCTAGCTTTCCTGAGGGGGGGGAATCTAAGCCCCAGCATTTT.

By share of the sample, this clonotype is hyperexpanded. V gene TRBV30 combines with J gene TRBJ1-5, with D possibly TRBD1 on 6 matching bases. The V end was cut by 4 bases, the J end by 3 bases, with 13 bases between. Germline V CDR1 and CDR2: GTSNPN, SVGIG (reference sequence). The CDR3 extends over 14 amino acids. CDR3 region: CAWKSGGPNQPQHF. The CDR3, as DNA: TGTGCCTGGAAAAGCGGGGGCCCCAATCAGCCCCAGCATTTT.

There are a few counts of this clonotype. J is TRBJ1-2 and V is TRBV7-2, with D uncertain. Germline CDR1 is SGHTA and CDR2 is FQGNSA. CDR3 length: 15 residues. Trimming shortened V by 4 bases and J by 1 base, and 13 bases separated the two germline ends. CDR3 in DNA: TGTGCCAGCAGCTCCGTCCGGTCGGGTAACTATGGCTACACCTTC. Translated: CASSSVRSGNYGYTF.

The genes are TRBV9 and TRBJ2-1, with a tentative D call TRBD2 (6 bases). The germline CDR1 and CDR2 sequences are SGDLS and YYNGEE. V lost 0 bases and J lost 1, with 8 bases in between. The CDR3 length is 15 residues. Here the CDR3 reads CASSVAGDSYNEQFF. In nucleotides, the CDR3 is TGTGCCAGCAGCGTAGCGGGGGATTCCTACAATGAGCAGTTCTTC.

The rearrangement joins TRBV6-1 to TRBJ1-1; 10 bases line up with TRBD1. The CDR3 totals 15 residues. Trimming removed 6 bases from V and 4 bases from J; junction bases left unmatched: 8. Germline CDR1 is MNHNS and CDR2 is SASEGT. CDR3: CASRYSGTGVTEAFF. CDR3 nucleotides: TGTGCCAGCAGGTATTCCGGGACAGGGGTCACTGAAGCTTTCTTT.

This clonotype was detected once. The rearrangement uses TRBV4-2 and TRBJ2-3; a weak D match, TRBD1 (6 bases). The length of the CDR3 is 13 residues. The V end was cut by 1 base, the J end by 8 bases, with 10 bases between. CDR1 and CDR2 (germline): LGHNA, YNFKEQ. CDR3 coding DNA: TGTGCCAGCAGCCAAGCAGGGGATCGTACGCAGTATTTT. Translation gives CASSQAGDRTQYF.

The J gene is TRBJ1-1, the V gene TRBV19; D is perhaps TRBD1 (5 bases). The length of the CDR3 is 13 residues. Germline-derived CDR1 and CDR2 are LNHDA and SQIVND (reference sequence). V shed 2 bases and J shed 5 bases, with 9 bases lying between them. CDR3 DNA: TGTGCCAGTAGTATACGAGCAGGGACTGAAGCTTTCTTT. This gives the protein CASSIRAGTEAFF.

The gene calls are TRBV6-5 and TRBJ1-2; D is possibly TRBD1 (5 bases). The CDR3 is made up of 17 amino acids. The V end was cut by 2 bases, the J end by 4 bases, with 20 bases between. From germline, CDR1 is MNHEY and CDR2 SVGAGI. In nucleotides, the CDR3 is TGTGCCAGCAGTTACGAATTCCCAGTGACAGCACCCTATGGCTACACCTTC. Its translation is CASSYEFPVTAPYGYTF.

V is TRBV6-4 and J is TRBJ2-5, with TRBD1 as a possible D gene (6 bases). Trimming cost V 5 bases and J 2 bases, with 12 bases left between them. CDR1 MRHNA and CDR2 SNTAGT come from the germline V gene. CDR3 length equals 14 residues. CDR3 region: CASSYRVRQETQYF. DNA of the CDR3: TGTGCCAGCAGTTACAGGGTTCGGCAAGAGACCCAGTACTTC.

The gene calls are TRBV2 and TRBJ2-2, with no clear D. The CDR3 totals 12 residues. The germline V and J ends were trimmed by 6 bases and 2 bases, with 4 bases remaining between them. From germline, CDR1 is SNHLY and CDR2 FYNNEI. The CDR3 DNA follows: TGTGCCAGCAGCCAAAACACCGGGGAGCTGTTTTTT. Translation: CASSQNTGELFF.

In its sample, this clonotype was seen a few times. The chain couples TRBV6-1 to TRBJ2-1, with D perhaps given as TRBD1 or TRBD2 (5 bases each). The germline V and J ends were trimmed by 5 bases and 4 bases, with 15 bases remaining between them. Germline CDR1 and CDR2: MNHNS and SASEGT. The CDR3 extends over 15 amino acids. The CDR3 DNA follows: TGTGCCAGCAGTCTAACCCTCGGGGCATACAATGAGCAGTTCTTC. This codes for CASSLTLGAYNEQFF.

This clonotype occurred a few times. V gene TRBV12-3 or TRBV12-4 combines with J gene TRBJ1-2; D unclear. This CDR3 has 12 residues. V was clipped by 0 bases and J by 3 bases, with 2 bases between them. The CDR3 sequence is CASSLADYGYTF. In DNA, the CDR3 is TGTGCCAGCAGTTTAGCCGACTATGGCTACACCTTC.

The chain uses TRBV2 and TRBJ1-1, with TRBD1 identical over 7 bases. The CDR3 covers 13 residues. The junction had 9 bases not matched to a gene; V was cut back by 7 bases and J by 7 bases. Per the germline V gene, CDR1 is SNHLY and CDR2 is FYNNEI. Here the CDR3 reads CASKGQQFGEAFF. The CDR3, as DNA: TGTGCCAGCAAGGGACAGCAGTTCGGTGAAGCTTTCTTT. Full variable domain (remainder filled in from reference TRBV2 and TRBJ1-1): EPEVTQTPSHQVTQMGQEVILRCVPISNHLYFYWYRQILGQKVEFLVSFYNNEISEKSEIFDDQFSVERPDGSNFTLKIRSTKLEDSAMYFCASKGQQFGEAFFGQGTRLTVV.

The chain has TRBV11-2 and TRBJ1-5; no definite D call. Germline V CDR1 and CDR2: SGHAT, FQNNGV. The CDR3 loop spans 13 amino acids. V was pared by 0 bases and J by 9 bases, with 9 bases between. The CDR3 is CASSLDITGPQHF. Written as DNA, the CDR3 is TGTGCCAGCAGCTTAGATATTACCGGGCCCCAGCATTTT.

This chain links TRBV11-2 with TRBJ1-3; 7 bases are shared with TRBD1. The CDR3 is 13 residues long. Germline CDR1 SGHAT, CDR2 FQNNGV. V shed 5 bases, J shed 4 bases, and the junction held 2 bases outside the gene matches. CDR3 region: CASSTDRGNTIYF. As DNA, the CDR3 is TGTGCCAGCAGCACGGACAGGGGAAACACCATATATTTT.